The clone carrying this T cell receptor (beta chain) was counted between two and nine times. Antigen specificity is unknown. A single record per CDR3 protein comes from TCRdb applying MiXCR to the reads. Among some 940,000 distinct CDR3 sequences listed, around 29% were seen once. This sample is part of a study of T cell repertoires in cytomegalovirus infection. Study-wide results and limits: CMV-specific TCR beta clonotypes restricted by HLA-C dominated the ex vivo response.

Germline CDR1 and CDR2: MNHNY and SVGAGI (reference sequence). The CDR3 has 15 residues. V shed 2 bases, J shed 8 bases, and the junction held 6 bases outside the gene matches. The material was cultured CD8+ T cells from PBMCs, obtained from culture after CMV antigen stimulation. The chain recombines TRBV6-6 with TRBJ1-6; TRBD1 aligns across 7 bases. The source is a human donor in good health (CMV status not recorded). Some clones in this sample may be carry-over from other donors' samples. The DNA of the CDR3 is TGTGCCAGCAGTTACCAGTGGACAGGTCATTCACCCCTCCACTTT. This translates into CASSYQWTGHSPLHF.